This T cell receptor (beta chain) is from a study of T-cell memory formation after mild COVID-19. Study-wide results and limits: Second-wave clones that peaked on day 37 lacked confirmed SARS-CoV-2 specificity.

The V gene's germline CDR1 is LGHDT and CDR2 YNNKEL (reference sequence). V was cut by 4 bases and J by 5 bases, with 11 bases left in between. The CDR3 extends over 13 amino acids. Constant-segment primers and 5'RACE yielded cDNA libraries for TCR alpha and TCR beta, each carrying sample barcodes and UMIs. Via MiXCR, TCRdb re-called the 5' RACE reads, giving one row per CDR3 protein. The data show approximately 230,000 distinct CDR3 sequences, with around 17% seen just once and 3% to 4.5% held by the top ten. On this clonotype: The antigen is undetermined.

This chain uses TRBV3-1 with TRBJ2-5; no clear D. Sequencing was done on a sample of PBMCs or a T cell subset sorted from them (not recorded which). This TCR was sampled from a man between 18 and 29 years old who had mild COVID-19 (a few samples of this study predate the infection). Cell type and time point are not known. The DNA for the CDR3 is TGTGCCAGCAGCCTTCGGGCGGAGGAGACCCAGTACTTC. Residues: CASSLRAEETQYF.